This TCR beta chain was sequenced for a study of T-cell reconstitution after alpha-beta-depleted transplantation in children. The TCRbeta library was prepared with unique molecular identifiers. TCRdb passed the PCR reads through MiXCR, listing each CDR3 protein once. The sample records 200,000 to 250,000 distinct CDR3 sequences, around 7.5% being singletons. The study, taken as a whole, reports: T-cell counts and diversity were attributed mostly to newly produced T cells one year after transplant. About two months after transplant, alpha-beta T cells reportedly came from several hundred expanded graft clones.

This clonotype has at least ten counts. The antigen remains unidentified. V lost 5 bases and J 5 bases, leaving 24 bases between the germline ends. The length of the CDR3 is 17 residues. The receptor was isolated from a male patient younger than 18 who had a stem cell transplant for acute lymphoblastic leukemia, so the T cells may come from the graft donor. Material: PBMCs, mostly from graft donor cells, obtained 180 days after TCRalphabeta/CD19-depleted stem cell transplant. The J gene is TRBJ2-5, the V gene TRBV12-3 or TRBV12-4; weak D call: TRBD2 (6 bases). Here the CDR3 reads CASSPLGSWGAGETQYF. The CDR3 DNA is TGTGCCAGCAGTCCCCTCGGGAGTTGGGGCGCGGGGGAGACCCAGTACTTC.